Listed below are T cell receptor beta chains from one sample, sequenced in a study of long-term antiretroviral therapy in people with HIV. Sequencing was performed with immunoSEQ multiplex PCR; in TCRdb, only in-frame clones are kept and a portion is missing. This table has about 20,000 clones, over 90% appearing once. The sample here was unsorted PBMCs, taken 4.4 years after starting antiretroviral therapy. These receptors were collected from a woman in her forties or fifties with HIV. Both conserved end residues are trimmed from each CDR3. D genes are given only for firm matches.

j_gene	v_gene	d_gene	CDR3aa
TRBJ2-5	TRBV6-1	TRBD1	ASTLGQGGGETQY
TRBJ2-1	TRBV7-9	NA	ASSARDSLYNEQF
TRBJ1-1	TRBV30	NA	AWSAHAGTEAF
TRBJ1-5	TRBV6-6	NA	ASSYSRDSNQPQH
TRBJ2-5	TRBV2	NA	ASNLSGKGQETQY
TRBJ1-6	TRBV7-9	TRBD1	ASSLDSGTGYNSPLH
TRBJ2-7	TRBV9	NA	ASSVAARGEQY
TRBJ2-2	TRBV2	TRBD1	ASSEPTGINTGELF
TRBJ2-2	TRBV7-9	NA	ASSLVAGSNTGELF
TRBJ2-5	TRBV11-1	NA	ASSPGWGQETQY
TRBJ2-7	TRBV10-3	NA	AISESISSASSYEQY
TRBJ1-3	TRBV25-1	TRBD1	ASSESGRGLNTIY
TRBJ2-5	TRBV19	TRBD1	ASRLNQGAGETQY
TRBJ2-6	TRBV5-4	TRBD2	ASSLGARGGGSSGANVLT
TRBJ2-3	TRBV19	TRBD2	ASSTLAGGGVGTDTQY
TRBJ2-7	TRBV5-5	NA	ASENEPGTEDYEQY
TRBJ1-2	TRBV6-5	NA	ASSYSSEGSNYGYT